Each of the 25 T cell receptor beta chains below was sequenced from the same sample in a study of post-analysis software for immune sequencing data. General study findings and limits: About five TRBV segments (TRBV5-6, TRBV5-1 and TRBV20-1 among them) occurred more frequently in patients than in controls.

Presence of unique molecular identifiers characterized the TCR beta cDNA libraries. A single record per CDR3 protein comes from TCRdb applying MiXCR to the PCR reads. The sample lists roughly 600,000 distinct CDR3 sequences; about 40% were seen once. These receptors have no known antigen. Sequencing input: blood. These receptors were collected from a girl aged 5-17 years with multiple sclerosis.

The chain employs TRBV20-1 and TRBJ2-5, with 7 nucleotides matching TRBD2. CDR1 is DFQATT, CDR2 SNEGSKA, per germline (reference sequence). This CDR3 region has 13 residues. Trimming cost V 5 bases and J 5 bases; bases outside gene matches: 8. CDR3 loop: CSASREVRETQYF. CDR3 nucleotide sequence: TGCAGTGCTTCCCGGGAGGTTCGGGAGACCCAGTACTTC.

V gene TRBV20-1 combines with J gene TRBJ2-5; 8 bases are shared with TRBD2. With V trimmed by 6 bases and J by 2 bases, 11 bases remained unmatched. The CDR3 is 15 residues long. The V gene's germline CDR1 is DFQATT and CDR2 SNEGSKA (reference sequence). CDR3 sequence (DNA): TGCAGTGCCCGCGGGACGGGGGGGGCACAAGAGACCCAGTACTTC. It translates to CSARGTGGAQETQYF.

The chain couples TRBV27 to TRBJ2-1, with D perhaps matching TRBD1 or TRBD2 (7 bases each). Trimming removed 0 bases at V and 8 bases at J, with 17 bases between. The CDR3 has 16 residues. The germline V gene encodes CDR1 MNHEY and CDR2 SMNVEV (reference sequence). The CDR3 region is CASSLSPSGGGDEQFF. The CDR3 DNA is TGTGCCAGCAGTTTATCCCCTAGCGGAGGGGGCGATGAGCAGTTCTTC.

This chain uses TRBV18 with TRBJ1-1; tentative D call: TRBD1 (5 bases). This CDR3 is built from 12 residues. Per the germline V gene, CDR1 is KGHSH and CDR2 is LQKENI. Deletions cut 3 bases from V and 7 bases from J, with 9 bases between. CDR3 DNA: TGTGCCAGCTCACCCCGGGGCAGTGAAGCTTTCTTT. This translates into CASSPRGSEAFF.

This clonotype occurred a few times. The rearrangement uses TRBV12-3 or TRBV12-4 and TRBJ2-1; D is ambiguous. V dropped 6 bases and J dropped 8 bases, with 17 bases sitting between them. The length of the CDR3 is 14 residues. The CDR3 protein is CASSPSGVRHEQFF. For the CDR3, the DNA is TGTGCCAGCAGCCCTTCAGGTGTGCGCCATGAGCAGTTCTTC.

The CDR3 coding sequence is TGTGCCAGCAGCCAGTTCCGGGGGACCCAGTACTTC. Translating gives CASSQFRGTQYF. V and J are TRBV3-1 and TRBJ2-5; D possibly corresponds to TRBD2 (5 bases). Germline V gene lookup returns CDR1 LGHDT and CDR2 YNNKEL (reference sequence). V lost 3 bases and J lost 7, with 9 bases in between. The CDR3 is made up of 12 amino acids.

The CDR3 loop reads CASSQDRRPTPNGYTF. The CDR3 region has the DNA TGCGCCAGCAGCCAAGATCGCCGACCTACACCCAATGGCTACACCTTC. V usage is TRBV4-1 and J usage is TRBJ1-2; D ambiguous. CDR3 length: 16 amino acids. Germline CDR1 is MGHRA and CDR2 is YSYEKL. Trimming removed 0 bases from V and 6 bases from J, with 17 bases in between.

The chain joins TRBV20-1 to TRBJ2-3; D is ambiguous. CDR1 and CDR2 (germline): DFQATT, SNEGSKA (reference sequence). V lost 0 bases to trimming and J lost 2 bases, with 6 bases between them. The CDR3 extends over 13 amino acids. CDR3 in amino acids: CSARDGSTDTQYF. The CDR3, as DNA: TGCAGTGCTAGAGATGGTTCCACAGATACGCAGTATTTT.

This clonotype was seen ten or more times. V usage is TRBV12-3 or TRBV12-4 and J usage is TRBJ2-1, with D perhaps TRBD2 (5 bases). Between the trimmed V and J ends, which lost 3 bases and 10 bases, there was a span of 7 bases. The CDR3 is made up of 11 amino acids. The CDR3 sequence: CASSFRGEQFF. The CDR3 bases are TGTGCCAGCAGTTTTCGGGGAGAGCAGTTCTTC.

The chain couples TRBV7-8 to TRBJ2-7; the D gene is possibly TRBD2 (5 bases). CDR1 SGHVS and CDR2 FQNEAQ come from the germline V gene. Deletions cut 5 bases from V and 4 bases from J, with 15 bases between. This CDR3 is 14 amino acids long. This CDR3 is CASSPHFQRYEQYF. DNA for the CDR3: TGTGCCAGCAGCCCCCATTTCCAGCGGTACGAGCAGTACTTC.

This sequence joins TRBV25-1 and TRBJ2-7; 8 bases agree with TRBD1. Germline V gives CDR1 MGHDK, CDR2 SYGVNS. The CDR3 has 17 residues. V shed 4 bases, J shed 3 bases, and the junction held 14 bases outside the gene matches. CDR3 region: CASSGTGPITDYYEQYF. The DNA for the CDR3 is TGTGCCAGCAGTGGGACAGGGCCGATTACTGATTACTACGAGCAGTACTTC.

The DNA of the CDR3 is TGTGCCAGCAGCTCCCCTGGCGGGTCAAACATTCAGTACTTC. Amino acids: CASSSPGGSNIQYF. V and J are TRBV11-2 and TRBJ2-7; weak D call: TRBD2 (5 bases). The DNA end lines up better with TRBJ2-4; the J call may be wrong. The CDR3 loop spans 14 amino acids. The germline CDR1 and CDR2 sequences are SGHAT and FQNNGV.

The chain links TRBV12-3 or TRBV12-4 to TRBJ2-5; D possibly corresponds to TRBD2 (7 bases). This CDR3 comprises 12 residues. V was cut by 1 base and J by 11 bases, with 11 bases left in between. The CDR3 nucleotides are TGTGCCAGCAGTTTAGGGGGGAGGGGGCAGTACTTC. Its translation: CASSLGGRGQYF.

The V gene is TRBV7-9, the J gene TRBJ2-7; a weak D match, TRBD1 (5 bases). The CDR3 spans 12 residues. The germline gives CDR1 SEHNR, CDR2 FQNEAQ (reference sequence). Trimming removed 7 bases from V and 6 bases from J, with 13 bases in between. The CDR3 nucleotides are TGTGCCAGCACGACAGATTCGGGCGAGCAGTACTTC. Translating it yields CASTTDSGEQYF.

There are many counts of this clonotype. The CDR3 spells CAISDPRNEQFF. The DNA for the CDR3 is TGTGCCATCAGTGATCCTAGGAATGAGCAGTTCTTC. V usage is TRBV10-3 and J usage is TRBJ2-1; D is uncertain. V lost 3 bases to trimming and J lost 7 bases, with 7 bases between them. The CDR3 runs 12 residues. Germline assignment: CDR1 ENHRY and CDR2 SYGVKD.

About this clonotype itself: Since a much larger clone is just one base distant, this may be a read error. The J gene is TRBJ2-1, the V gene TRBV11-2; no clear D. Gene TRBJ2-7 matches the end of the DNA better, so the J call may be wrong. Germline loops: CDR1 SGHAT, CDR2 FQNNGV. CDR3 size: 14 residues. CDR3 nucleotides: TGTGCCAGCAGCTTAGGAGCAAGCGTCAATGAGCAGTACTTC. Translating gives CASSLGASVNEQYF.

The chain couples TRBV6-6 to TRBJ2-7; unclear D gene. V lost 3 bases and J lost 5, with 11 bases in between. The CDR3 is 13 residues long. Germline V gene sequence: CDR1 MNHNY, CDR2 SVGAGI (reference sequence). The CDR3 nucleotides read TGTGCCAGCAGTTATTTAGCAAGCGACGAGCAGTACTTC. Encoded protein: CASSYLASDEQYF.

This clonotype came up a few times. The V gene is TRBV6-2 or TRBV6-3, the J gene TRBJ2-1; TRBD1 matches at 8 bases. V lost 0 bases and J lost 8; bases outside the gene matches: 15. CDR1 is MNHEY and CDR2 is SVGEGT in the germline V gene. This CDR3 has 18 amino acids. Here the CDR3 DNA reads TGTGCCAGCAGTTACTCGACGGGCAGGGGGCCCTCTCACCATGAGCAGTTCTTC. It yields the protein CASSYSTGRGPSHHEQFF.

In DNA form, the CDR3 reads TGTGCCAGCAGTTTAAACAGCGGGAGACTTCGGGACGAGCAGTACTTC. Translated: CASSLNSGRLRDEQYF. The V gene is TRBV12-3 or TRBV12-4, the J gene TRBJ2-7; 8 positions match TRBD2. After removal of 2 bases from V and 5 bases from J, the junction contained 11 bases not matched to a gene. The CDR3 has 16 residues.

V usage is TRBV28 and J usage is TRBJ2-5, with TRBD2 matching over 12 bases. Germline V gives CDR1 MDHEN, CDR2 SYDVKM. J lost 11 bases, V lost 3 bases, and 16 bases had no gene match. CDR3 size: 17 residues. The CDR3 protein is CASSLPFLAGGPREQYF. CDR3 nucleotide sequence: TGTGCCAGCAGTTTGCCCTTCCTAGCGGGAGGGCCAAGGGAGCAGTACTTC.

The sample holds a few counts of this clonotype. The genes are TRBV4-1 and TRBJ1-5; D may be TRBD1 (6 bases). Trimming shortened V by 4 bases and J by 5 bases, and 15 bases separated the two germline ends. The CDR3 consists of 15 residues. Germline V gene lookup returns CDR1 MGHRA and CDR2 YSYEKL. CDR3 sequence reads: CASSPTDSYDQPQHF. The CDR3 DNA reads as TGCGCCAGCAGCCCTACGGACAGCTACGATCAGCCCCAGCATTTT.

V usage is TRBV9 and J usage is TRBJ2-1, with D perhaps TRBD1 or TRBD2 (5 bases each). This CDR3 has 15 amino acids. The germline V and J ends were trimmed by 0 bases and 3 bases, with 10 bases remaining between them. Germline V CDR1 and CDR2: SGDLS, YYNGEE. The CDR3 sequence is CASSVAGDLYNEQFF. The CDR3, as DNA: TGTGCCAGCAGCGTAGCCGGGGACCTCTACAATGAGCAGTTCTTC.

The table lists this clonotype with a few counts. V and J are TRBV9 and TRBJ2-5, with 12 positions matching TRBD2. The germline gives CDR1 SGDLS, CDR2 YYNGEE. Trimming cost V 3 bases and J 5 bases; bases outside gene matches: 5. This CDR3 is built from 15 residues. DNA for the CDR3: TGTGCCAGCAGCGAGACTAGCGGGAGAGGTGAGACCCAGTACTTC. This translates into CASSETSGRGETQYF.

Worth noting for this clonotype: The junction and the germline gene differ at one end; a read error may be behind it. The J gene is TRBJ1-2, the V gene TRBV9, with TRBD1 identical over 12 bases. This CDR3 comprises 14 residues. Germline V gene lookup returns CDR1 SGDLS and CDR2 YYNGEE. CDR3 amino acids: CASGVGQGAYGYTF. In DNA, the CDR3 is TGTGCCAGCGGCGTGGGACAGGGGGCATATGGCTACACCTTC.

The chain couples TRBV19 to TRBJ2-7; 7 nucleotides match TRBD1. The CDR3 is 13 residues long. The J segment lost 5 bases and the V segment lost 5 bases, leaving 6 bases of the junction unmatched. The germline CDR1 and CDR2 sequences are LNHDA and SQIVND (reference sequence). CDR3 in amino acids: CASSDRVGDEQYF. DNA for the CDR3: TGTGCCAGTAGTGACAGGGTTGGCGACGAGCAGTACTTC.